What follows are 12 T cell receptor beta chains derived from one specimen sequenced in a study of T cell responses to AZD1222 COVID-19 vaccine (dated by TCRdb to the early 2020s). This specimen's time point label, per the study, means: about 28 days (+/-7) after the second vaccine dose. The method behind the library was the immunoSEQ multiplex PCR assay. TCRdb obtained this table from immuneACCESS and retained in-frame rearrangements with V and J assigned. These tables miss some clones; where compared with another copy, unresolved V genes account for less than half of the shortfall, and the remainder is unexplained. The sample table records some 190,000 clones; 80% to 95% of these occur just once. Of the sample, roughly 1.9% is held by the ten largest clones. Sequencing was performed on peripheral blood, taken 28 days after the second AZD1222 dose. All receptors derive from an adult who received the AZD1222 COVID-19 vaccine.

The chain carries TRBV6-5 and TRBJ2-7; D perhaps matches TRBD1 (5 bases). The CDR3 consists of 14 residues. Germline CDR1 MNHEY, CDR2 SVGAGI. With 2 bases removed from V and 3 bases from J, the gap between germline ends came to 11 bases. The CDR3 nucleotides are TGTGCCAGCAGTTACACCGACAGCCTCTACGAGCAGTACTTC. It is translated as CASSYTDSLYEQYF.

The CDR3 protein is CSVESRDSDSYNEQFF. CDR3 DNA: TGCAGCGTTGAATCCCGGGACTCTGACTCCTACAATGAGCAGTTCTTC. V usage is TRBV29-1 and J usage is TRBJ2-1; TRBD2 is a possible D gene (6 bases). V lost 2 bases and J lost 0, with 14 bases in between. The CDR3 has 16 residues. Germline loops: CDR1 SQVTM, CDR2 ANQGSEA.

V usage is TRBV4-2 and J usage is TRBJ1-5; no clear D gene. Germline CDR1 reads LGHNA; CDR2 reads YNFKEQ. The CDR3 is 14 residues long. V lost 0 bases, J lost 4 bases, and 7 bases lay in between. This CDR3 is CASSQEGGNQPQHF. The CDR3 region has the DNA TGTGCCAGCAGCCAAGAAGGTGGGAATCAGCCCCAGCATTTT.

The V and J genes are TRBV5-6 and TRBJ2-1; 7 bases agree with TRBD1. The CDR3 extends over 14 amino acids. CDR1 SGHDT and CDR2 YYEEEE come from the germline V gene. The junction had 4 bases not matched to a gene; V was cut back by 2 bases and J by 5 bases. The CDR3 sequence: CASSLTGVNNEQFF. The CDR3 nucleotides are TGTGCCAGCAGCTTAACAGGGGTTAACAATGAGCAGTTCTTC.

This sequence joins TRBV4-3 and TRBJ1-6, with a possible D match to TRBD1 (5 bases). Germline V gives CDR1 LGHNA, CDR2 YSLEER. V lost 0 bases and J lost 9, with 15 bases in between. This CDR3 spans 16 amino acids. The CDR3 reads CASSQDSEAGRSPLHF. For the CDR3, the DNA is TGCGCCAGCAGCCAAGATAGCGAGGCAGGGCGTTCACCCCTCCACTTT.

The gene calls are TRBV28 and TRBJ1-1, with D perhaps matching TRBD1 (6 bases). This CDR3 has 15 amino acids. With 5 bases removed from V and 1 base from J, the gap between germline ends came to 14 bases. Germline CDR1 and CDR2: MDHEN and SYDVKM. DNA of the CDR3: TGTGCCAGCAGTGCCAGACTACAGGGGAACACTGAAGCTTTCTTT. Protein: CASSARLQGNTEAFF.

CDR3 residues: CASSSMGGPQETQYF. CDR3 in DNA: TGTGCCAGCAGTTCAATGGGGGGCCCCCAAGAGACCCAGTACTTC. The rearrangement joins TRBV6-2 or TRBV6-3 to TRBJ2-5; D tentatively fits TRBD1 or TRBD2 (6 bases each). This CDR3 has 15 residues. Germline V gene data show CDR1 as MNHEY and CDR2 as SVGEGT. The V gene lost 4 bases and the J gene lost 1 base, with 13 bases spanning the gap.

This chain links TRBV3-1 (or the pseudogene TRBV3-2) with TRBJ2-3, with D uncertain. The CDR3 has 13 residues. The germline V and J ends were trimmed by 1 base and 2 bases, with 4 bases remaining between them. Germline V gene lookup returns CDR1 LGHDT and CDR2 YNNKEL (reference sequence). The DNA of the CDR3 is TGTGCCAGCAGCCAAGTCACCACAGATACGCAGTATTTT. Amino acids: CASSQVTTDTQYF.

The chain combines TRBV28 with TRBJ1-5; unclear D gene. Germline-derived CDR1 and CDR2 are MDHEN and SYDVKM. The CDR3 has 15 amino acids. The V end was cut by 1 base, the J end by 0 bases, with 7 bases between. The CDR3 DNA is TGTGCCAGCAGTTTATTTAGAACTAGCAATCAGCCCCAGCATTTT. It specifies CASSLFRTSNQPQHF.

The chain is built from TRBV4-2 and TRBJ1-4, with 7 bases that match TRBD1. Germline V gene sequence: CDR1 LGHNA, CDR2 YNFKEQ. The CDR3 extends over 18 amino acids. V was clipped by 5 bases and J by 0 bases; unmatched bases: 12. DNA of the CDR3: TGTGCCAGCAGCTTTACGGGACAGATCACTGCAACTAATGAAAAACTGTTTTTT. As protein: CASSFTGQITATNEKLFF.

Points on this clone: Germline and junction disagree at one end, which may indicate a read error. V is TRBV12-3 or TRBV12-4 and J is TRBJ2-5, with 8 bases that match TRBD1. This CDR3 spans 13 amino acids. The CDR3 sequence: CASTTFGAGGGDF. The CDR3 bases are TGTGCCAGCACGACCTTCGGGGCAGGGGGCGGTGACTTC.

The chain carries TRBV28 and TRBJ1-1, with D perhaps matching TRBD1 (6 bases). V was trimmed by 5 bases and J by 1 base, leaving 14 bases between them. Germline V gene sequence: CDR1 MDHEN, CDR2 SYDVKM. This CDR3 has 15 residues. The CDR3 here is CASSVGGGPNTEAFF. DNA of the CDR3: TGTGCCAGCAGTGTCGGGGGGGGGCCGAACACTGAAGCTTTCTTT.